These 9 T cell receptor beta chains came from one sample sequenced in a study of T cells in Graves' hyperthyroidism and ophthalmopathy. Amplified regions were TCR beta CDR3 sequences from RNA transcripts. RT-PCR in the first round (using the HTBI primer set) targeted the TCR CDR3. MiXCR, applied by TCRdb to the multiplex PCR reads, yields one record per CDR3 protein. The table has hundreds of thousands of distinct CDR3 sequences, about 15% seen once; the top ten hold about 4%. Source material: blood. The source of these receptors is a woman between 40 and 55 years old with Graves' ophthalmopathy.

This clonotype was picked up many times. The chain is built from TRBV15 and TRBJ1-2; D is perhaps TRBD1 (5 bases). The CDR3 has 16 residues. In germline, CDR1 is LNHNV, CDR2 YYDKDF (reference sequence). V shed 0 bases and J shed 4 bases, with 15 bases lying between them. Here the CDR3 reads CATSRDGSGGSYGYTF. The CDR3, as DNA: TGTGCCACCAGCAGAGATGGGAGCGGGGGAAGCTATGGCTACACCTTC.

The J gene is TRBJ1-5, the V gene TRBV12-3 or TRBV12-4, with 7 bases matching TRBD1. The V gene end was trimmed by 3 bases and the J gene end by 1 base; junction bases not matched to a gene: 6. The CDR3 contains 16 residues. CDR3 nucleotide sequence: TGTGCCAGCAGTTTTTCAGGGGGTAAGAGCAATCAGCCCCAGCATTTT. The encoded protein is CASSFSGGKSNQPQHF.

In regard to this clonotype: This could be a read error, since a much larger clone is one nucleotide away. This chain connects TRBV7-2 to TRBJ2-2, with D possibly matching TRBD2 (5 bases). The CDR3 has 14 residues. Germline values: CDR1 SGHTA, CDR2 FQGNSA. V was clipped by 5 bases and J by 6 bases, with 13 bases between them. The CDR3: CASSPELVAGELFF. CDR3 nucleotides: TGTGCCAGCAGCCCTGAACTAGTCGCCGGGGAGCTGTTTTTT.

This clonotype occurred many times. The chain employs TRBV30 and TRBJ1-1; D gene uncertain. This CDR3 contains 13 residues. Germline V gives CDR1 GTSNPN, CDR2 SVGIG (reference sequence). The V gene lost 0 bases and the J gene lost 1 base, with 6 bases spanning the gap. CDR3 region: CAWSVQTNTEAFF. The CDR3 nucleotides are TGTGCCTGGAGTGTGCAGACGAACACTGAAGCTTTCTTT.

This clonotype was recorded at least ten times. The rearrangement uses TRBV20-1 and TRBJ1-2; D is uncertain. The V end lost 5 bases, the J end lost 1 base, and 17 bases lay between the germline ends. Germline CDR1 DFQATT, CDR2 SNEGSKA (reference sequence). The CDR3 length is 15 residues. The CDR3: CSAGPSAEHNYGYTF. DNA of the CDR3: TGCAGTGCTGGCCCCTCGGCTGAGCATAACTATGGCTACACCTTC.

The chain carries TRBV28 and TRBJ1-2; D gene unclear. Between the trimmed V and J ends, which lost 8 bases and 8 bases, there was a span of 15 bases. Germline loops: CDR1 MDHEN, CDR2 SYDVKM. The CDR3 spans 12 residues. Here the CDR3 DNA reads TGTGCCAGCCTTCTTAGGAACGACGGCTACACCTTC. This codes for CASLLRNDGYTF.

This clonotype has at least ten counts. The chain recombines TRBV28 with TRBJ1-5; D not certain. The CDR3 covers 12 residues. Germline CDR1 reads MDHEN; CDR2 reads SYDVKM. V was pared by 6 bases and J by 6 bases, with 9 bases between. Here the CDR3 reads CASRGSGQPQHF. The DNA of the CDR3 is TGTGCCAGCAGGGGAAGCGGTCAGCCCCAGCATTTT.

In its sample, this clonotype was seen many times. This rearrangement joins TRBV27 to TRBJ2-7; 10 bases match TRBD1. This CDR3 has 13 amino acids. Germline-derived CDR1 and CDR2 are MNHEY and SMNVEV (reference sequence). V dropped 6 bases and J dropped 3; count of bases not matched to a gene: 2. CDR3 nucleotides: TGTGCCAGCAGATGGACAGGGGGCTACGAGCAGTACTTC. It specifies CASRWTGGYEQYF.

The genes are TRBV6-2 or TRBV6-3 and TRBJ2-4; D is perhaps TRBD2 (6 bases). This CDR3 spans 13 amino acids. Trimming left V 7 bases short and J 3 bases short, with 10 bases between. Germline CDR1 reads MNHEY; CDR2 reads SVGEGT. CDR3 loop: CASMQGGKNIQYF. Written as DNA, the CDR3 is TGTGCCAGCATGCAGGGAGGCAAAAACATTCAGTACTTC.